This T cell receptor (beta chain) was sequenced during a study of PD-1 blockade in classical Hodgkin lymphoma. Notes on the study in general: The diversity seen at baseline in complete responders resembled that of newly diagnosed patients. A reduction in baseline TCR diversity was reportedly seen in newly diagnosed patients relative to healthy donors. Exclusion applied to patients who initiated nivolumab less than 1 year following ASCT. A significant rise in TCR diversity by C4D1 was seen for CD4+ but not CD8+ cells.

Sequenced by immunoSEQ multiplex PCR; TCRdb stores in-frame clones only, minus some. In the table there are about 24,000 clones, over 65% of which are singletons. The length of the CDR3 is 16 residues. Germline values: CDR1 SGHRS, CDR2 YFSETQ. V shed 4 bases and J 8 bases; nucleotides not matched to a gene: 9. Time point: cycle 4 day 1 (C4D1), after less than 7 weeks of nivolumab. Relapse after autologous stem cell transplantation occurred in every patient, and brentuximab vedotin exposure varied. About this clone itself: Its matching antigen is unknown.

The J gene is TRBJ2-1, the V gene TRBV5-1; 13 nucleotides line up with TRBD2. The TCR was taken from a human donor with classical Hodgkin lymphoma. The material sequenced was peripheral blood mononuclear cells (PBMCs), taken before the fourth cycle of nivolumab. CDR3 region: CASSPLTSGGAYEQFF. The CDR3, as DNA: TGCGCCAGCAGCCCCCTAACTAGCGGGGGGGCCTATGAGCAGTTCTTC.